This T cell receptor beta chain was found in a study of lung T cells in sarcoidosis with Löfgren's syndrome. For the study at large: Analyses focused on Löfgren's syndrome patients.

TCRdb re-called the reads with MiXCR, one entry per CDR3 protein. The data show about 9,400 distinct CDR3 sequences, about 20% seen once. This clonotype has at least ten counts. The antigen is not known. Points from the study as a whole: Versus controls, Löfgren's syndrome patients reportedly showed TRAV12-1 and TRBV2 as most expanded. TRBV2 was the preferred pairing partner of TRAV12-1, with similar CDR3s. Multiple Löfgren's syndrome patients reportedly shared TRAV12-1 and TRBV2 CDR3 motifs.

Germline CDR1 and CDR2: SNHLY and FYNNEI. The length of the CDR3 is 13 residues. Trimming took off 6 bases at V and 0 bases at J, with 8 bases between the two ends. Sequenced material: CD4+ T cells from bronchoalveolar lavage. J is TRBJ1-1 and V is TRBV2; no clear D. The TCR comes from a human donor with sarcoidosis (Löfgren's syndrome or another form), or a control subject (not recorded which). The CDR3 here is CASRVEVNTEAFF. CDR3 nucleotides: TGTGCCAGCAGGGTCGAGGTGAACACTGAAGCTTTCTTT.